The sequence of this T cell receptor beta chain was determined in a study of shared clonotypes between healthy human individuals. Here immunoSEQ multiplex PCR was the method, and the copy in TCRdb shows in-frame clones only, minus some. The sample has approximately 2,300,000 clones; 80% to 95% are singletons. The length of the CDR3 is 15 residues. Looked up from germline, CDR1 is LNHDA and CDR2 is SQIVND (reference sequence). Trimming cost V 5 bases and J 6 bases; bases outside gene matches: 11. This sequence joins TRBV19 and TRBJ2-7; 9 bases fit TRBD1. The TCR comes from a man aged 18 to 30 in good health. Some clones in this sample may be carry-over from other donors' samples. Material for sequencing was naive CD4+ T cells from PBMCs. Indicated subset: CD45RA+ positively selected. CDR3: CASSPPGTGRREQYF. CDR3 DNA: TGTGCCAGTAGTCCTCCCGGGACAGGGAGGCGCGAGCAGTACTTC.